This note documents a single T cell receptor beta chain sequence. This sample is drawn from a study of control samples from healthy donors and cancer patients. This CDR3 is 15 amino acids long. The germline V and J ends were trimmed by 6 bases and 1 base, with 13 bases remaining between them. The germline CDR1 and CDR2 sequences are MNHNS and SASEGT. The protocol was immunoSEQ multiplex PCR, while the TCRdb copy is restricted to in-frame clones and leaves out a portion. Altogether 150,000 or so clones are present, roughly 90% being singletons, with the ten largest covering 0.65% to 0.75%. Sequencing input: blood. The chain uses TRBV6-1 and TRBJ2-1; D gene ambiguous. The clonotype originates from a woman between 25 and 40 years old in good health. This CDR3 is CASSFLTGSYNEQFF. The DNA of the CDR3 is TGTGCCAGCAGCTTTCTAACCGGTTCCTACAATGAGCAGTTCTTC.